Below, 2 T cell receptor beta chains from the same sample are listed, as sequenced in a study of blood T cells in healthy people across ages. Alongside a J-beta primer mix, a sample-barcoded 5' primer served in a second PCR lasting roughly 7 to 11 cycles. TCRdb redid the calling of the 5' RACE reads with MiXCR, one entry per CDR3 protein. The table includes 700,000 to 800,000 distinct CDR3 sequences, roughly two fifths detected once. Sequencing input: blood. All receptors come from a woman aged 60-75 years in good health.

This clonotype was seen a handful of times. The chain combines TRBV29-1 with TRBJ2-3, with 10 bases aligning to TRBD2. Trimming took 5 bases from V and 0 from J; bases not matched to a gene: 2. This CDR3 comprises 14 residues. Germline lookup yields CDR1 SQVTM and CDR2 ANQGSEA. CDR3 protein: CSVRGLASTDTQYF. The CDR3 nucleotides are TGCAGCGTTCGGGGACTAGCGAGCACAGATACGCAGTATTTT.

This clonotype has a handful of counts. This sequence joins TRBV4-1 and TRBJ1-5, with D maybe TRBD1 (5 bases). Germline CDR1 and CDR2: MGHRA and YSYEKL. Trimming shortened V by 1 base and J by 0 bases, and 7 bases separated the two germline ends. The CDR3 length is 15 residues. This chain's CDR3 is CASSQGQNSNQPQHF. The DNA of the CDR3 is TGCGCCAGCAGCCAAGGACAGAATAGCAATCAGCCCCAGCATTTT.